Included here is one T cell receptor (beta chain) sequence, with context. The CDR3 has 14 amino acids. Germline CDR1 is SNHLY and CDR2 is FYNNEI. V dropped 5 bases and J dropped 5; count of bases not matched to a gene: 7. The data derive from a study of technical replicates of blood from a few donors. Generated by immunoSEQ multiplex PCR, the TCRdb table keeps only in-frame clones and is missing some. The sample carries approximately 81,000 clones, about 81% recorded once. The chain links TRBV2 to TRBJ2-7; 9 bases line up with TRBD2. The sample was PBMCs. The clonotype originates from a human donor in good health. Some clones in this sample may be carry-over from other donors' samples. The CDR3, as DNA: TGTGCCAGCAGTCCGGGACTAGCCTGGGACGAGCAGTACTTC. Amino acids: CASSPGLAWDEQYF.